This T cell receptor beta chain was captured by sequencing in a study of T-cell memory formation after mild COVID-19. Study-level background: Each donor largely had its own TCR clusters.

In this sample, this clonotype turned up many times. Its matching antigen is unknown. The ends were cut back, 2 bases at V and 6 bases at J, with 2 bases in the middle. This CDR3 region has 11 residues. Broader study findings: The second-wave clones peaking on day 37 were not confirmed as SARS-CoV-2-specific.

Constant-segment primers and 5'RACE yielded cDNA libraries for TCR alpha and TCR beta, each carrying sample barcodes and UMIs. TCRdb called the 5' RACE reads again in MiXCR, with one record for every CDR3 protein. The data show 300,000 to 350,000 distinct CDR3 sequences, 10% to 15% seen once. The clonotype comes from a man younger than 35 who had mild COVID-19 (a few samples of this study predate the infection). Cell type and time point are not known. The sample was PBMCs or a T cell subset sorted from them (not recorded which). J is TRBJ2-4 and V is TRBV12-3 or TRBV12-4; D uncertain. CDR3 DNA sequence: TGTGCCAGCAGTTTAAGAAACATTCAGTACTTC. This translates into CASSLRNIQYF.